A single sample is the source of the 2 T cell receptor beta chains below, sequenced in a study of shared clonotypes between healthy human individuals. The protocol was immunoSEQ multiplex PCR, while the TCRdb copy is restricted to in-frame clones and leaves out a portion. Here the sample spans about 1 million clones, roughly 80% being singletons. Sequencing was carried out using memory CD4+ T cells sorted from blood. Sample subset: CD45RA-negative fraction. These receptors came from a man between 18 and 35 years old in good health.

The chain combines TRBV7-9 with TRBJ1-5; 11 nucleotides line up with TRBD1. The CDR3 length is 19 residues. Losses at the gene ends were 1 base for V and 5 bases for J; bases not matched to a gene: 13. The germline CDR1 and CDR2 sequences are SEHNR and FQNEAQ (reference sequence). The CDR3: CASSLDVFRDRGGDQPQHF. The CDR3 DNA reads TGTGCCAGCAGCTTAGACGTCTTCCGGGACAGGGGGGGAGATCAGCCCCAGCATTTT.

CDR3 nucleotides: TGTGCCAGCAGCACGGGACAGGGAAATGAAAAACTGTTTTTT. Amino acids: CASSTGQGNEKLFF. The chain joins TRBV11-1 to TRBJ1-4; TRBD1 aligns across 9 bases. Germline V gene data show CDR1 as SGHAT and CDR2 as FQDESV (reference sequence). There are 14 residues in the CDR3. V trimming: 5 bases; J trimming: 5 bases; junction bases outside the gene matches: 3.